A selection of T cell receptor beta chains follows, all from one sample in a study of CD8 T cells in Susac syndrome. TCRdb recomputed calls from the immunoSEQ multiplex PCR reads with MiXCR, one row per CDR3 protein. The sample includes roughly 150,000 distinct CDR3 sequences, approximately 95% of them seen just once. The specimen was CD8+ T cells from PBMCs. Every receptor here comes from a human donor with Susac syndrome. CDR3s include the opening cysteine and the closing phenylalanine or tryptophan. The order of the fields is D gene, V gene, clone size, J gene, CDR3 protein, CDR3 DNA. A D gene is named only where the DNA matches it firmly. A row's size may be missing; if present it is once, few, many or a size class.

.	TRBV15	.	TRBJ2-1	CATSRDTGEAEQFF	TGTGCCACCAGCAGAGATACAGGGGAGGCTGAGCAGTTCTTC
.	TRBV28	once	TRBJ2-3	CASFLAASTDTQYF	TGTGCCAGCTTTCTAGCAGCCAGCACAGATACGCAGTATTTT
TRBD2	TRBV2	.	TRBJ2-7	CASTGTSGNYEQYF	TGTGCCAGCACCGGGACTAGCGGTAACTACGAGCAGTACTTC
.	TRBV5-6	.	TRBJ1-2	CASSNIGEFYGYTF	TGTGCCAGCAGCAATATCGGGGAGTTCTATGGCTACACCTTC
TRBD1	TRBV6-1	.	TRBJ2-7	CASAGQGKYQGDYEQYF	TGTGCCAGCGCGGGACAGGGCAAGTACCAAGGAGACTACGAGCAGTACTTC
TRBD1	TRBV6-1	once	TRBJ1-5	CASKPQETGFDQPQHF	TGTGCCAGCAAACCTCAGGAGACAGGGTTCGATCAGCCCCAGCATTTT
.	TRBV30	once	TRBJ1-2	CAWSVLPADGYTF	TGTGCCTGGAGTGTCCTCCCCGCGGATGGCTACACCTTC
TRBD2	TRBV29-1	.	TRBJ2-1	CSIRGGAEGPYNEQFF	TGCAGCATCCGGGGGGGGGCAGAAGGACCTTACAATGAGCAGTTCTTC
TRBD1	TRBV9	.	TRBJ1-1	CASNQGQTNTEAFF	TGTGCCAGCAACCAGGGACAGACGAACACTGAAGCTTTCTTT
.	TRBV10-3	.	TRBJ2-7	CAISESLYEQYF	TGTGCCATCAGTGAGTCACTTTACGAGCAGTACTTC
TRBD2	TRBV13	.	TRBJ2-5	CASSLRTSKETQYF	TGTGCCAGCAGCCTAAGGACTAGTAAAGAGACCCAGTACTTC